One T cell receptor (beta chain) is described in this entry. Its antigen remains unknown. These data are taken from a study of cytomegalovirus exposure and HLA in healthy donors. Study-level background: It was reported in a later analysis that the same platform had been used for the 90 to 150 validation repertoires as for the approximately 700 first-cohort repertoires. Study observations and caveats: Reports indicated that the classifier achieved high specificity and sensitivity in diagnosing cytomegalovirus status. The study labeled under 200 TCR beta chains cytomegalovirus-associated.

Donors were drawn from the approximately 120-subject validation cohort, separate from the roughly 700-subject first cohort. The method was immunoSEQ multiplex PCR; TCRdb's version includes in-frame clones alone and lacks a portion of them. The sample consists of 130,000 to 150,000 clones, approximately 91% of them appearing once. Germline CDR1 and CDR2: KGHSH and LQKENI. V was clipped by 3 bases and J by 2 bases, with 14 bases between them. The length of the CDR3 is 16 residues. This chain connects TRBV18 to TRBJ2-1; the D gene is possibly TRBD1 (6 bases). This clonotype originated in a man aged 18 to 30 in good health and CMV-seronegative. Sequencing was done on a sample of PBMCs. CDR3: CASSPSGTTPYNEQFF. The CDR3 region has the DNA TGTGCCAGCTCACCCTCAGGGACAACCCCCTACAATGAGCAGTTCTTC.